One and the same sample provided the 2 T cell receptor beta chains below, sequenced in a study of blood T cell repertoires in COVID-19. This table comes from immunoSEQ multiplex PCR, and its TCRdb copy is limited to in-frame clones, with some not included. Among about 120,000 clones listed, roughly 84% were seen once. Material for sequencing was peripheral blood. Receptor source: a man in his sixties with acute or convalescent COVID-19.

The gene calls are TRBV9 and TRBJ2-5, with 9 bases lining up with TRBD1. Trimming took 4 bases from V and 5 from J; bases not matched to a gene: 9. This CDR3 region has 15 residues. From germline, CDR1 is SGDLS and CDR2 YYNGEE. The CDR3 protein is CASSFGQGYRETQYF. CDR3 nucleotide sequence: TGTGCCAGCAGCTTCGGACAGGGGTACCGGGAGACCCAGTACTTC.

The V call is TRBV6-5, the J call TRBJ1-3; D remains ambiguous. Germline CDR1 reads MNHEY; CDR2 reads SVGAGI. This CDR3 comprises 15 residues. V gave up 8 bases and J gave up 3 bases, with 17 bases separating them. Here the CDR3 reads CASSLALGSGNTIYF. As DNA, the CDR3 is TGTGCCAGCTCCCTCGCTTTAGGGAGTGGAAACACCATATATTTT.